The rows below give T cell receptor beta chains drawn from one sample of a study of CD8 T cells in ankylosing spondylitis. One entry per CDR3 protein results from TCRdb running MiXCR on the 5' RACE reads. This sample has 150,000 or so distinct CDR3 sequences; about a third occur once, and the top ten carry about 6%. Sample: synovial fluid, either unsorted or a sorted T cell fraction (not recorded which). Receptors were obtained from a male donor with ankylosing spondylitis. CDR3s include the opening cysteine and the closing phenylalanine or tryptophan. Fields, in order: D gene, clone size, J gene, V gene, CDR3 protein, CDR3 DNA. A D gene is named only where the DNA matches it firmly. A row's size may be missing; if present it is once, few, many or a size class.

>-|-|TRBJ1-5|TRBV5-5
CASSFGGDQPQHF
TGTGCCAGCAGCTTTGGGGGGGATCAGCCCCAGCATTTT
>TRBD2|many|TRBJ2-7|TRBV12-3/TRBV12-4
CASPTPPGLAVPFEQYF
TGTGCCAGCCCGACACCTCCGGGACTAGCGGTCCCCTTCGAGCAGTACTTC
>-|few|TRBJ2-7|TRBV21-1
CASSKLPGRREQYF
TGTGCCAGCAGCAAGCTACCGGGACGGCGAGAGCAGTACTTC
>TRBD2|-|TRBJ2-2|TRBV18
CASSPPGSAGGTGELFF
TGTGCCAGCTCACCACCGGGCTCAGCGGGAGGCACCGGGGAGCTGTTTTTT
>-|-|TRBJ1-2|TRBV2
CASTLRDFGYTF
TGTGCCAGCACCCTCCGGGACTTCGGCTACACCTTC
>TRBD2|many|TRBJ2-5|TRBV5-1
CASSPGGGETQYF
TGCGCCAGCAGCCCGGGAGGAGGGGAGACCCAGTACTTC
>TRBD2|-|TRBJ2-3|TRBV6-2/TRBV6-3
CASSDLGLAATDTQYF
TGTGCCAGCAGTGACCTAGGCCTAGCGGCGACAGATACGCAGTATTTT
>-|few|TRBJ1-5|TRBV10-3
CATSGSGGDRDQPQHF
TGTGCCACCTCGGGATCCGGGGGCGATCGGGATCAGCCCCAGCATTTT
>-|few|TRBJ2-2|TRBV5-1
CASSPSGGNTGELFF
TGCGCCAGCAGCCCCAGTGGCGGGAACACCGGGGAGCTGTTTTTT
>-|many|TRBJ2-3|TRBV6-2/TRBV6-3
CASRRARVTDTQYF
TGTGCCAGCAGAAGAGCAAGGGTCACAGATACGCAGTATTTT
>TRBD2|-|TRBJ2-2|TRBV29-1
CSVESSGTTGELFF
TGCAGCGTTGAGTCTAGCGGCACCACCGGGGAGCTGTTTTTT
>-|-|TRBJ2-5|TRBV7-9
CASSLAGSQYYQETQYF
TGTGCCAGCAGCTTAGCAGGCAGCCAGTACTACCAAGAGACCCAGTACTTC
>-|many|TRBJ1-6|TRBV11-2
CASSPVGLGNSPLHF
TGTGCCAGCAGCCCCGTGGGGTTAGGAAATTCACCCCTCCACTTT
>TRBD2|-|TRBJ2-1|TRBV4-1
CASSQVSSGGAGEQFF
TGCGCCAGCAGCCAAGTTTCTAGCGGGGGGGCCGGGGAGCAGTTCTTC
>-|few|TRBJ2-7|TRBV27
CASRRAFFLDEQYF
TGTGCCAGCAGACGGGCCTTTTTCCTAGACGAGCAGTACTTC
>TRBD1|few|TRBJ1-1|TRBV29-1
CSVRTGGERGAFF
TGCAGCGTCCGGACAGGGGGCGAAAGGGGAGCTTTCTTT
>TRBD1|-|TRBJ1-1|TRBV20-1
CSARENGRGQTEAFF
TGCAGTGCTAGGGAGAATGGCAGGGGGCAAACTGAAGCTTTCTTT
>TRBD1|-|TRBJ2-2|TRBV7-2
CASSLGQGAVGELFF
TGTGCCAGCAGCTTAGGACAGGGGGCGGTCGGGGAGCTGTTTTTT
>TRBD1|-|TRBJ2-2|TRBV12-3/TRBV12-4
CASRIQGTNTGELFF
TGTGCCAGCAGGATACAGGGGACGAACACCGGGGAGCTGTTTTTT
>TRBD1|-|TRBJ1-6|TRBV6-1
CASRTGGQLKNSPLHF
TGTGCCAGCAGAACCGGGGGACAGCTAAAGAATTCACCCCTCCACTTT
>TRBD2|many|TRBJ2-1|TRBV2
CASSEGLAGYNEQFF
TGTGCCAGCAGTGAAGGGCTAGCGGGATACAATGAGCAGTTCTTC
>TRBD1|few|TRBJ1-5|TRBV6-2/TRBV6-3
CASSHQDRALMAQHF
TGTGCCAGCAGCCACCAGGACAGGGCTCTCATGGCCCAGCATTTT
>TRBD2|-|TRBJ2-2|TRBV20-1
CSARTSGAVGGELFF
TGCAGTGCTAGGACCAGCGGGGCCGTCGGCGGGGAGCTGTTTTTT
>-|many|TRBJ1-4|TRBV28
CASSLSGLNEKLFF
TGTGCCAGCAGCCTTTCGGGGTTGAATGAAAAACTGTTTTTT
>-|few|TRBJ2-1|TRBV7-2
CASSSYWTGYNEQFF
TGTGCCAGCAGCTCATATTGGACGGGTTACAATGAGCAGTTCTTC
>TRBD2|-|TRBJ2-1|TRBV7-2
CASSMTSGRGNEQFF
TGTGCCAGCAGCATGACTAGCGGGAGGGGGAATGAGCAGTTCTTC
>TRBD2|many|TRBJ2-1|TRBV11-2
CARPGGAGLASYNEQFF
TGTGCCAGGCCAGGGGGCGCGGGACTAGCGAGCTACAATGAGCAGTTCTTC
>TRBD2|few|TRBJ2-3|TRBV7-2
CASRSTSGRADTQYF
TGTGCCAGCAGATCGACTAGCGGGAGGGCAGATACGCAGTATTTT
>TRBD1|-|TRBJ1-1|TRBV2
CASSDRTGNTEAFF
TGTGCCAGCAGTGACAGGACAGGAAACACTGAAGCTTTCTTT
>-|-|TRBJ1-1|TRBV20-1
CSARDRAGQPPNTEAFF
TGCAGTGCTAGAGATCGGGCGGGGCAACCCCCGAACACTGAAGCTTTCTTT
>-|-|TRBJ2-1|TRBV2
CASSEGWPRSPYNEQFF
TGTGCCAGCAGTGAAGGGTGGCCCCGGAGCCCCTACAATGAGCAGTTCTTC
>-|few|TRBJ2-5|TRBV7-6
CASSLSRDQETQYF
TGTGCCAGCAGCTTAAGCCGGGACCAAGAGACCCAGTACTTC
>-|many|TRBJ2-7|TRBV2
CASSHRDYEQYF
TGTGCCAGCAGTCACAGGGACTACGAGCAGTACTTC
>-|-|TRBJ2-3|TRBV18
CASSRKSTDTQYF
TGTGCCAGCTCACGGAAAAGCACAGATACGCAGTATTTT
>-|-|TRBJ1-2|TRBV29-1
CSVIWQGYGYTF
TGCAGCGTTATTTGGCAGGGTTATGGCTACACCTTC
>-|-|TRBJ2-2|TRBV5-6
CASSGRGRGEELFF
TGTGCCAGCAGCGGACGAGGCCGGGGAGAGGAGCTGTTTTTT
>-|few|TRBJ1-5|TRBV28
CASSTEGQPQHF
TGTGCCAGCAGTACTGAGGGTCAGCCCCAGCATTTT
>TRBD2|-|TRBJ2-1|TRBV2
CASRELTSRFPYNEQFF
TGTGCCAGCAGGGAGTTGACTAGCCGGTTTCCCTACAATGAGCAGTTCTTC
>TRBD2|-|TRBJ2-3|TRBV20-1
CSAREVAGAPDTQYF
TGCAGTGCTAGAGAGGTAGCGGGAGCCCCAGATACGCAGTATTTT
>-|few|TRBJ1-6|TRBV5-1
CASSLEQFYNSPLHF
TGCGCCAGCAGCTTGGAACAGTTTTATAATTCACCCCTCCACTTT
>TRBD1|-|TRBJ2-1|TRBV7-6
CASSLRTGNNEQFF
TGTGCCAGCAGCTTACGGACAGGGAACAATGAGCAGTTCTTC
>-|many|TRBJ1-6|TRBV7-2
CASSLAMSTANSPLHF
TGTGCCAGCAGCTTAGCGATGTCTACAGCTAATTCACCCCTCCACTTT
>-|many|TRBJ2-7|TRBV28
CATHAQGVRSEQYF
TGTGCCACCCATGCGCAGGGTGTTAGAAGCGAGCAGTACTTC
>TRBD1|-|TRBJ2-1|TRBV6-1
CAGGQVGYNEQFF
TGTGCCGGAGGACAGGTTGGATACAATGAGCAGTTCTTC
>TRBD2|few|TRBJ2-1|TRBV5-1
CASSLRLAGEVEQFF
TGCGCCAGCAGCTTGCGACTAGCGGGGGAGGTTGAGCAGTTCTTC
>-|many|TRBJ1-2|TRBV12-3/TRBV12-4
CASSFEQGYGYGYTF
TGTGCCAGCAGTTTCGAGCAGGGCTATGGCTATGGCTACACCTTC
>TRBD1|few|TRBJ2-3|TRBV5-6
CASSLRTGPTDTQYF
TGTGCCAGCAGCTTGAGGACAGGTCCCACAGATACGCAGTATTTT
>-|few|TRBJ2-7|TRBV12-2
CASRLGSLGEQYF
TGTGCAAGTCGCTTAGGGAGCCTGGGGGAGCAGTACTTC
>-|few|TRBJ1-5|TRBV19
CASSPDGNQPQHF
TGTGCCAGTAGCCCGGACGGGAATCAGCCCCAGCATTTT
>-|-|TRBJ2-7|TRBV12-3/TRBV12-4
CANSFSGSYEQYF
TGTGCCAACAGTTTTTCGGGTAGCTACGAGCAGTACTTC